This T cell receptor (beta chain) was documented in a study of blood T cell repertoires in COVID-19. Overall study context: The analysed material was cDNA or gDNA that came from T cells, B-cell-depleted T cells, or PBMCs.

Those enrolled in Seattle joined during active infection and were followed longitudinally afterward. The V gene's germline CDR1 is SNHLY and CDR2 FYNNEI. CDR3 length: 17 residues. V trimming: 2 bases; J trimming: 1 base; junction bases outside the gene matches: 10. Profiling relied on immunoSEQ multiplex PCR, and the TCRdb table lists in-frame clones only, not all of them. The sample holds under 400,000 clones, about 91% seen once. The clonotype comes from a woman aged 25 to 39 with COVID-19, enrolled during active disease. The chain joins TRBV2 to TRBJ1-1; 7 nucleotides align to TRBD1. The specimen sequenced was peripheral blood. This CDR3 is CASSEIMIEGANTEAFF. The CDR3 DNA reads TGTGCCAGCAGTGAAATTATGATTGAGGGGGCGAACACTGAAGCTTTCTTT.